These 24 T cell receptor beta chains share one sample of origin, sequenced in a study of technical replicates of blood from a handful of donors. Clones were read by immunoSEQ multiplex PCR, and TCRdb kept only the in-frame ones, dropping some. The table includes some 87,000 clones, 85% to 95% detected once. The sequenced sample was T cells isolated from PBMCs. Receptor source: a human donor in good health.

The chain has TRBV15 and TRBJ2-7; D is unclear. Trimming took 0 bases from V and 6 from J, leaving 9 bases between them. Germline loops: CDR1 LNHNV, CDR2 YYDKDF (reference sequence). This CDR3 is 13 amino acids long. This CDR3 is CATSRDLRFEQYF. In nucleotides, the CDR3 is TGTGCCACCAGCAGAGATCTGAGGTTCGAGCAGTACTTC.

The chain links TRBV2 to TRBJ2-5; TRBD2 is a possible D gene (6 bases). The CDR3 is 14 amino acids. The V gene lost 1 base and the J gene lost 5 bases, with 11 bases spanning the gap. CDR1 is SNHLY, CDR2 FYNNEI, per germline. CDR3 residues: CASSEEGRGETQYF. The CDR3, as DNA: TGTGCCAGCAGTGAAGAGGGTCGGGGGGAGACCCAGTACTTC.

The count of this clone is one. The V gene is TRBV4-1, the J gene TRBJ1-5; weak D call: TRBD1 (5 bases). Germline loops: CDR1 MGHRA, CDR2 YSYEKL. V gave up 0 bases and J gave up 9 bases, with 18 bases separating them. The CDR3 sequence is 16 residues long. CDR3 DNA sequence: TGCGCCAGCAGCCAAGATGGGTTCCCAGGGTCCTCGCCCCAGCATTTT. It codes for CASSQDGFPGSSPQHF.

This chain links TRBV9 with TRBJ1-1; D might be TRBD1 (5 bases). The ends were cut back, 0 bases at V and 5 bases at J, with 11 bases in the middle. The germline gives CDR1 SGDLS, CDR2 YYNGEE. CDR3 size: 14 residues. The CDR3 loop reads CASSVGWGETEAFF. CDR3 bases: TGTGCCAGCAGCGTAGGATGGGGGGAGACTGAAGCTTTCTTT. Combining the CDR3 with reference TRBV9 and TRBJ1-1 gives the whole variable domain DSGVTQTPKHLITATGQRVTLRCSPRSGDLSVYWYQQSLDQGLQFLIQYYNGEERAKGNILERFSAQQFPDLHSELNLSSLELGDSALYFCASSVGWGETEAFFGQGTRLTVV.

CDR3: CASSFGVSNQPQHF. CDR3 nucleotides: TGTGCCAGCAGTTTCGGGGTTAGCAATCAGCCCCAGCATTTT. This chain uses TRBV28 with TRBJ1-5; D is unclear. Trimming shortened V by 3 bases and J by 0 bases, and 6 bases separated the two germline ends. Germline CDR1 is MDHEN and CDR2 is SYDVKM. The CDR3 runs to 14 residues.

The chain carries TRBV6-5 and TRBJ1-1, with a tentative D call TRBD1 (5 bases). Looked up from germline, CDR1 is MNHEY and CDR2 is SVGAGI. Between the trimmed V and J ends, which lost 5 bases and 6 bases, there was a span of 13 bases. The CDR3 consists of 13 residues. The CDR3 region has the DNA TGTGCCAGCAGTCGTTACGGGGGAGCTGAAGCTTTCTTT. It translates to CASSRYGGAEAFF.

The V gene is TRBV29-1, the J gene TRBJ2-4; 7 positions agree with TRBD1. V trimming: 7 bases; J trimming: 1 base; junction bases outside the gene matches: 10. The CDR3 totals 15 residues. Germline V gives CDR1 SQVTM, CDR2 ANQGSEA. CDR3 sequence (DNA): TGCAGCGCATCAGACAGGGATGGGGCCAAAAACATTCAGTACTTC. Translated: CSASDRDGAKNIQYF.

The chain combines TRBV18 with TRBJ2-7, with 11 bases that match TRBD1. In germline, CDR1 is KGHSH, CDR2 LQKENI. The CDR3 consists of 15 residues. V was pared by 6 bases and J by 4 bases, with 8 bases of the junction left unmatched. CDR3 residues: CASSSRDRGVYEQYF. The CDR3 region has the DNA TGTGCCAGCTCTTCCCGGGACAGGGGGGTATACGAGCAGTACTTC.

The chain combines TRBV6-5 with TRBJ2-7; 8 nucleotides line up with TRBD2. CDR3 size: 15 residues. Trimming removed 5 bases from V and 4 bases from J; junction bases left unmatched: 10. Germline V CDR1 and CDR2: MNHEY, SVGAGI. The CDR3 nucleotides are TGTGCCAGCAGTCTCCCCAGCGGGAGAGGGTACGAGCAGTACTTC. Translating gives CASSLPSGRGYEQYF.

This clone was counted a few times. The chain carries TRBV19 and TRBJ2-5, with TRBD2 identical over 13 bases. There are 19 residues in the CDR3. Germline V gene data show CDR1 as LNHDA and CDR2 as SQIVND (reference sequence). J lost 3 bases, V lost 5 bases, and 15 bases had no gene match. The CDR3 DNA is TGTGCCAGTAGTCTGAGTCTGGGGACCGGGACTAGCGGGAAAGAGACCCAGTACTTC. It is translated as CASSLSLGTGTSGKETQYF.

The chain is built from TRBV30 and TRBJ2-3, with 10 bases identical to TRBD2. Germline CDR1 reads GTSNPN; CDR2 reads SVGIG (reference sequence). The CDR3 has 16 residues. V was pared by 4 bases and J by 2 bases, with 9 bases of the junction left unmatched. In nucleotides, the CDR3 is TGTGCCTGGACTAGCGGGAGCCGGGGGGACACAGATACGCAGTATTTT. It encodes CAWTSGSRGDTDTQYF.

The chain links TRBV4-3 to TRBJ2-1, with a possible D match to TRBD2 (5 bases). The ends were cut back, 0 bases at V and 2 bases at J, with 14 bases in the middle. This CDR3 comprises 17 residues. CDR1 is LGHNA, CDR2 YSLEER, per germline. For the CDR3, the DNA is TGCGCCAGCAGCCAAGATCTAGGACTCCAAACCTACAATGAGCAGTTCTTC. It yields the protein CASSQDLGLQTYNEQFF.

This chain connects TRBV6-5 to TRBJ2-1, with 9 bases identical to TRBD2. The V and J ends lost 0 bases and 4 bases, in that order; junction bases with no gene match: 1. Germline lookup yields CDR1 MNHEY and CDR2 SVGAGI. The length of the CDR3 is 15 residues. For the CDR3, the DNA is TGTGCCAGCAGTTACTCGCTAGCGGGGTACAATGAGCAGTTCTTC. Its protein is CASSYSLAGYNEQFF.

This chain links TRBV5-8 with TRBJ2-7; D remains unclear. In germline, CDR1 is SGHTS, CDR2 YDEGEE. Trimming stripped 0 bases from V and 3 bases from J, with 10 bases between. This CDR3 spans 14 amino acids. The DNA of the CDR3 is TGTGCCAGCAGCTTGGGGCTAGGAAACTACGAGCAGTACTTC. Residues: CASSLGLGNYEQYF.

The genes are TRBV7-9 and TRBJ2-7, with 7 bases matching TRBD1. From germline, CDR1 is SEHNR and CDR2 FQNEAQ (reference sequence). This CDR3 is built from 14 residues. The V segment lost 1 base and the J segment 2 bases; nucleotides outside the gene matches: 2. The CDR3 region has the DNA TGTGCCAGCAGCTTAGGAGGACAGGCCTACGAGCAGTACTTC. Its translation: CASSLGGQAYEQYF.

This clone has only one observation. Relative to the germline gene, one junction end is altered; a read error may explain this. The CDR3 loop is CVTAPIDNYGYTF. The CDR3 region has the DNA TGTGTTACTGCCCCCATCGATAACTATGGCTACACCTTC. This sequence joins TRBV29-1 and TRBJ1-2; no firm D call. CDR3 length: 13 residues. CDR1 is SQVTM and CDR2 is ANQGSEA in the germline V gene. The full variable domain, in which reference TRBV29-1 and TRBJ1-2 provide the parts outside the CDR3, is SAVISQKPSRDICQRGTSLTIQCQVDSQVTMMFWYRQQPGQSLTLIATANQGSEATYESGFVIDKFPISRPNLTFSTLTVSNMSPEDSSIYLCVTAPIDNYGYTFGSGTRLTVV.

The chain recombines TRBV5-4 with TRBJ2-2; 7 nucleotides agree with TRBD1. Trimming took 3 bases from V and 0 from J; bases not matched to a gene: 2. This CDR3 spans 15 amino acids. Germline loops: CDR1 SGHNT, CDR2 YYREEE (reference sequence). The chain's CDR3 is CASSWGQTNTGELFF. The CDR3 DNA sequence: TGTGCCAGCAGCTGGGGACAGACGAACACCGGGGAGCTGTTTTTT.

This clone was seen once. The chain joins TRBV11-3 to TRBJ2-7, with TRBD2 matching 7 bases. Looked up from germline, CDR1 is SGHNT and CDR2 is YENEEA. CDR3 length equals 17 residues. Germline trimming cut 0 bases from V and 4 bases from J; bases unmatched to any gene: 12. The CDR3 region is CASSLEGPGLVDYEQYF. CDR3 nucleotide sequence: TGTGCCAGCAGCTTAGAGGGCCCCGGACTAGTCGATTACGAGCAGTACTTC.

CDR3: CASSLPGLLNTEAFF. CDR3 DNA: TGCGCCAGCAGTCTACCGGGACTTTTGAACACTGAAGCTTTCTTT. The chain uses TRBV23-1 and TRBJ1-1, with a possible D match to TRBD1 (5 bases). TRBV23-1 is recorded as an ORF, its role being uncertain. The CDR3 spans 15 residues. V shed 4 bases and J shed 0 bases, with 12 bases lying between them.

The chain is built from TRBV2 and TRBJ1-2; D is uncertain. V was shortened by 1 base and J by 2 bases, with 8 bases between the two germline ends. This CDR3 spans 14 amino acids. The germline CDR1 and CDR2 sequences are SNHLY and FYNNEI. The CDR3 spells CASSEGQNNYGYTF. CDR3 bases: TGTGCCAGCAGTGAAGGGCAGAACAACTATGGCTACACCTTC.

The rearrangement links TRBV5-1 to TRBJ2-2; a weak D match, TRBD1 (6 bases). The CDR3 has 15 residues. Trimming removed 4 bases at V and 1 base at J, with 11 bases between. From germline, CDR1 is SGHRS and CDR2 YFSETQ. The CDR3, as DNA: TGCGCCAGCAGCCAAACGACAGGGAACACCGGGGAGCTGTTTTTT. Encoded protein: CASSQTTGNTGELFF.

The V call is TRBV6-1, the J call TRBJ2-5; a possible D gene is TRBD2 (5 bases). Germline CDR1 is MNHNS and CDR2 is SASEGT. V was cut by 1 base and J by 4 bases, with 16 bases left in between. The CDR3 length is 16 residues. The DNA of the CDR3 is TGTGCCAGCAGTGAAGGGACCTTGAGTGGAGGAGAGACCCAGTACTTC. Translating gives CASSEGTLSGGETQYF.

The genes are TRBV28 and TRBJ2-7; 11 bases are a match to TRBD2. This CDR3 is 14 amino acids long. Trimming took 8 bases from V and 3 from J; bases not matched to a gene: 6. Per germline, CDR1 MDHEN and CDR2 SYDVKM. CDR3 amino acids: CASRQGLAVYEQYF. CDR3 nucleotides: TGTGCCAGCCGTCAGGGACTAGCGGTCTACGAGCAGTACTTC.

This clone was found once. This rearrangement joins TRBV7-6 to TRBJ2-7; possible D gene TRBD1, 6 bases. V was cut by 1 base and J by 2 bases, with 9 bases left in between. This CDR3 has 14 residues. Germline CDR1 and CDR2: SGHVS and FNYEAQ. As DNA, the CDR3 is TGTGCCAGCAGCTTAGGGGGGCGCCCCTACGAGCAGTACTTC. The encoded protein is CASSLGGRPYEQYF.